The present entry profiles one TCR beta chain with its context. Its cognate antigen is unknown. This sample stems from a study of CD8 T cells in Susac syndrome. The CDR3 extends over 18 amino acids. V shed 7 bases, J shed 3 bases, and the junction held 16 bases outside the gene matches. RNA amounts of roughly 0.45 to 1 ug underwent reverse transcription with random hexamers. MiXCR was run by TCRdb on the immunoSEQ multiplex PCR reads, yielding one entry per CDR3 protein. The sample consists of around 160,000 distinct CDR3 sequences, over 85% of them appearing once. Sequencing of TCR beta, carried out with a high-throughput approach, was applied to CD8+ and CD4+ T cells from the blood. While CD8+ and CD4+ T cells were isolated negatively, TEMRA cells were enriched by FACS. Study-wide results and limits: In its TCR sequencing and HLA analysis, the study acknowledged that the number of individuals was relatively small.

The V call is TRBV12-3 or TRBV12-4, the J call TRBJ2-1; 9 nucleotides align to TRBD2. The sequence was collected from a human donor in good health. The sequencing sample was made of CD4+ T cells from PBMCs. CDR3 bases: TGTGCCAGCAATGGGGCTAGCGGGAAGACGATCCACTACAATGAGCAGTTCTTC. Translating it yields CASNGASGKTIHYNEQFF.